What follows are 18 T cell receptor beta chains derived from one specimen sequenced in a study of beta chain features in type 1 diabetes. Since all of the isolated RNA was reverse transcribed, expressed TCRB transcripts were what got sequenced. Sequencing used immunoSEQ multiplex PCR; TCRdb keeps in-frame clones, though not all of them. The repertoire holds roughly 40,000 clones, with 64% as singletons. The sample consisted of Tregs from blood. Receptor source: a woman under 40 in good health.

This clone came up a few times. V gene TRBV5-4 combines with J gene TRBJ1-2; D might be TRBD1 (5 bases). The V and J ends lost 1 base and 8 bases respectively, with 9 bases between them. The CDR3 loop spans 12 amino acids. The V gene's germline CDR1 is SGHNT and CDR2 YYREEE (reference sequence). The CDR3 sequence: CASSLSQGGYTF. The CDR3 bases are TGTGCCAGCAGCTTGAGTCAGGGCGGCTACACCTTC.

This clone was found once. The junction shows a germline mismatch at one end, possibly a read error. Other DNA variants within this sample encode the same CDR3. The chain joins TRBV5-4 to TRBJ2-7, with a possible D match to TRBD2 (5 bases). This CDR3 comprises 13 residues. Germline V gene lookup returns CDR1 SGHNT and CDR2 YYREEE (reference sequence). The CDR3 here is CASSLRGSYEQYF. The DNA of the CDR3 is TGCGCCAGCAGCTTAAGAGGGTCCTACGAGCAGTACTTC.

The V call is TRBV5-1, the J call TRBJ2-5, with D tentatively TRBD1 (6 bases). TRBJ2-7 matches the DNA end more closely, so the J call is doubtful. The CDR3 is made up of 15 amino acids. Germline loops: CDR1 SGHRS, CDR2 YFSETQ. CDR3 protein: CASRPGQPRAPEQYF. CDR3 nucleotide sequence: TGCGCCAGCAGACCAGGACAGCCCCGCGCCCCCGAGCAGTACTTC.

The chain links TRBV28 to TRBJ1-2; the match to TRBD1 covers 7 bases. V was clipped by 8 bases and J by 4 bases; unmatched bases: 13. CDR1 is MDHEN, CDR2 SYDVKM, per germline. The CDR3 is 15 amino acids. CDR3 protein: CASLGRTGGFYGYTF. Written as DNA, the CDR3 is TGTGCCAGCTTAGGTCGGACAGGAGGTTTCTATGGCTACACCTTC.

The chain carries TRBV28 and TRBJ2-1, with 9 bases that match TRBD2. V lost 2 bases to trimming and J lost 3 bases; unmatched junction nucleotides: 2. Germline values: CDR1 MDHEN, CDR2 SYDVKM. The CDR3 length is 15 residues. DNA for the CDR3: TGTGCCAGCAGTTTACTAGCGGGACTCTACAATGAGCAGTTCTTC. It encodes CASSLLAGLYNEQFF. Using reference TRBV28 and TRBJ2-1 for the parts outside the CDR3, the full variable domain is DVKVTQSSRYLVKRTGEKVFLECVQDMDHENMFWYRQDPGLGLRLIYFSYDVKMKEKGDIPEGYSVSREKKERFSLILESASTNQTSMYLCASSLLAGLYNEQFFGPGTRLTVL.

The chain is built from TRBV5-1 and TRBJ2-7; TRBD2 matches at 10 bases. Germline V lookup: CDR1 SGHRS, CDR2 YFSETQ. The V and J ends lost 0 bases and 4 bases, in that order; junction bases with no gene match: 13. This CDR3 contains 18 residues. The CDR3 coding sequence is TGCGCCAGCAGCTTGGAGGGGTCGGCTAGCGGGAGAGGATACGAGCAGTACTTC. Residues: CASSLEGSASGRGYEQYF.

In its sample, this clone was seen a few times. V and J are TRBV18 and TRBJ1-1; 9 positions agree with TRBD1. V shed 2 bases and J 6 bases; nucleotides not matched to a gene: 4. Per the germline V gene, CDR1 is KGHSH and CDR2 is LQKENI. CDR3 size: 14 residues. The CDR3 coding sequence is TGTGCCAGCTCACCAGCGGACAGGGGTGCTGAAGCTTTCTTT. Translated: CASSPADRGAEAFF.

This clone was detected only once. The J gene is TRBJ2-1, the V gene TRBV7-6; D might be TRBD2 (6 bases). Trimming stripped 8 bases from V and 4 bases from J, with 18 bases between. The V gene's germline CDR1 is SGHVS and CDR2 FNYEAQ. The CDR3 is made up of 15 amino acids. The CDR3, as DNA: TGTGCCAGCCCACTACGATGCGGGGTGTACAATGAGCAGTTCTTC. Protein sequence: CASPLRCGVYNEQFF.

The chain employs TRBV25-1 and TRBJ2-1, with TRBD1 matching 11 bases. From germline, CDR1 is MGHDK and CDR2 SYGVNS. V was clipped by 4 bases and J by 4 bases; unmatched bases: 12. This CDR3 region has 18 residues. The CDR3 DNA reads TGTGCCAGCAGTGCCCACCTTGGAGGGGACAGGGGGTACAATGAGCAGTTCTTC. The encoded protein is CASSAHLGGDRGYNEQFF.

This rearrangement joins TRBV7-2 to TRBJ2-7; D is possibly TRBD2 (7 bases). Trimming shortened V by 4 bases and J by 6 bases, and 16 bases separated the two germline ends. This CDR3 has 14 residues. Germline V gene lookup returns CDR1 SGHTA and CDR2 FQGNSA. The CDR3 reads CASSSGAGVGEQYF. Here the CDR3 DNA reads TGTGCCAGCAGCTCGGGGGCGGGAGTAGGCGAGCAGTACTTC.

The chain has TRBV29-1 and TRBJ2-5; 9 bases match TRBD1. Germline V lookup: CDR1 SQVTM, CDR2 ANQGSEA. The length of the CDR3 is 13 residues. V shed 3 bases and J 11 bases; nucleotides not matched to a gene: 10. The CDR3 DNA follows: TGCAGCGTTGAGGGACAGGGTCGAATGGGGCAGTACTTC. It is translated as CSVEGQGRMGQYF. Complete variable domain (other parts from reference TRBV29-1 and TRBJ2-5): SAVISQKPSRDICQRGTSLTIQCQVDSQVTMMFWYRQQPGQSLTLIATANQGSEATYESGFVIDKFPISRPNLTFSTLTVSNMSPEDSSIYLCSVEGQGRMGQYFGPGTRLLVL.

J is TRBJ1-1 and V is TRBV19; 7 bases agree with TRBD1. The V segment lost 8 bases and the J segment 5 bases; nucleotides outside the gene matches: 11. The CDR3 spans 14 residues. Germline V gives CDR1 LNHDA, CDR2 SQIVND (reference sequence). CDR3 residues: CASYQGGAGTEAFF. The CDR3, as DNA: TGTGCCAGTTACCAAGGGGGCGCAGGGACTGAAGCTTTCTTT. Full variable domain (missing parts from reference TRBV19 and TRBJ1-1): DGGITQSPKYLFRKEGQNVTLSCEQNLNHDAMYWYRQDPGQGLRLIYYSQIVNDFQKGDIAEGYSVSREKKESFPLTVTSAQKNPTAFYLCASYQGGAGTEAFFGQGTRLTVV.

The chain carries TRBV5-1 and TRBJ2-5, with 8 bases fitting TRBD1. The J call may be wrong; the DNA end is better matched by TRBJ2-7. There are 13 residues in the CDR3. Germline V lookup: CDR1 SGHRS, CDR2 YFSETQ. The chain's CDR3 is CASSRGQDYEQYF. The CDR3 DNA reads TGCGCCAGCAGCCGGGGACAGGACTACGAGCAGTACTTC.

This clone has only a few counts. The J gene is TRBJ2-1, the V gene TRBV7-3; 9 nucleotides align to TRBD2. V dropped 3 bases and J dropped 3; count of bases not matched to a gene: 6. There are 16 residues in the CDR3. Germline loops: CDR1 SGHTA, CDR2 FQGTGA. In DNA, the CDR3 is TGTGCCAGCAGCTTGACGGGGACTAGCTACTACAATGAGCAGTTCTTC. It specifies CASSLTGTSYYNEQFF.

DNA for the CDR3: TGCGCCAGCAGTCCCGGGACTAGCGGGAGGGCGGCCTACAATGAGCAGTTCTTC. Translation: CASSPGTSGRAAYNEQFF. The rearrangement uses TRBV4-3 and TRBJ2-1; 16 bases align to TRBD2. CDR3 size: 18 residues. The V gene's germline CDR1 is LGHNA and CDR2 YSLEER. The ends lost 6 bases at V and 2 bases at J; junction bases unmatched: 7.

The rearrangement links TRBV29-1 to TRBJ2-1, with D perhaps matching TRBD2 (6 bases). V lost 5 bases and J 4 bases, leaving 15 bases between the germline ends. Germline lookup yields CDR1 SQVTM and CDR2 ANQGSEA. There are 14 residues in the CDR3. CDR3 amino acids: CSVTLAGRYNEQFF. The CDR3 DNA reads as TGCAGCGTTACTCTTGCGGGGAGGTACAATGAGCAGTTCTTC.

The J gene is TRBJ2-7, the V gene TRBV7-2; 9 bases align to TRBD1. The CDR3 runs to 15 residues. The trim removed 5 bases at V and 2 bases at J, leaving 7 bases unmatched. The germline V gene encodes CDR1 SGHTA and CDR2 FQGNSA. CDR3 nucleotide sequence: TGTGCCAGCAGCAAAGGACAGGGGCGAACCTACGAGCAGTACTTC. As protein: CASSKGQGRTYEQYF. Filled out from reference TRBV7-2 and TRBJ2-7, the complete variable domain reads GAGVSQSPSNKVTEKGKDVELRCDPISGHTALYWYRQSLGQGLEFLIYFQGNSAPDKSGLPSDRFSAERTGGSVSTLTIQRTQQEDSAVYLCASSKGQGRTYEQYFGPGTRLTVT.

This clone was seen a few times. The chain is built from TRBV29-1 and TRBJ1-5; 12 bases align to TRBD1. Germline V CDR1 and CDR2: SQVTM, ANQGSEA. The J segment lost 6 bases and the V segment lost 6 bases, leaving 9 bases of the junction unmatched. This CDR3 has 15 residues. CDR3 sequence reads: CSVSTGTGGTQPQHF. CDR3 in DNA: TGCAGCGTATCCACCGGGACAGGGGGCACTCAGCCCCAGCATTTT. Complete variable domain (other parts from reference TRBV29-1 and TRBJ1-5): SAVISQKPSRDICQRGTSLTIQCQVDSQVTMMFWYRQQPGQSLTLIATANQGSEATYESGFVIDKFPISRPNLTFSTLTVSNMSPEDSSIYLCSVSTGTGGTQPQHFGDGTRLSIL.